A single sample gave rise to the 15 T cell receptor beta chains below, sequenced in a study of regulatory T cells in long-lasting Graves disease. Time point: newly diagnosed GD, antithyroid drugs for less than 3 months. PBMC-extracted RNA yielded the TCR library. Assembly of TCR beta libraries relied on iRepertoire HTBI primers together with Arm-PCR of CDR3 regions. Using its own MiXCR run on the multiplex PCR reads, TCRdb lists one record per CDR3 protein. The sample holds hundreds of thousands of distinct CDR3 sequences, about 15% seen once. These data also featured in a second study, about T cells in Graves' hyperthyroidism and ophthalmopathy.

Sample: peripheral blood mononuclear cells (PBMCs), taken at new diagnosis, from a patient treated with antithyroid drugs. Every receptor here comes from a woman aged 25 to 39 with Graves disease.

This clonotype has at least ten counts. CDR3 protein: CSAPAGGGNQPQHF. DNA of the CDR3: TGCAGTGCTCCGGCGGGGGGAGGCAATCAGCCCCAGCATTTT. The chain is built from TRBV20-1 and TRBJ1-5; D might be TRBD1 (5 bases). The CDR3 is 14 residues long. Germline lookup yields CDR1 DFQATT and CDR2 SNEGSKA (reference sequence). The V end was cut by 5 bases, the J end by 2 bases, with 13 bases between.

J is TRBJ2-7 and V is TRBV6-1, with D hard to call. This CDR3 is 13 amino acids long. The V gene lost 0 bases and the J gene lost 1 base, with 4 bases spanning the gap. The germline V gene has CDR1 MNHNS and CDR2 SASEGT. The DNA for the CDR3 is TGTGCCAGCAGTGAAGCGGAATCCTACGAGCAGTACTTC. This encodes CASSEAESYEQYF.

This clonotype was seen at least ten times. The chain is built from TRBV2 and TRBJ1-5; tentatively, D is TRBD1 (5 bases). This CDR3 has 13 amino acids. V was shortened by 6 bases and J by 10 bases, with 16 bases between the two germline ends. CDR1 SNHLY and CDR2 FYNNEI come from the germline V gene. Written as DNA, the CDR3 is TGTGCCAGCAGCGTTGACCGGGGGAAACCCCAGCATTTT. Translating gives CASSVDRGKPQHF.

This clonotype was found many times. V usage is TRBV28 and J usage is TRBJ1-1, with TRBD1 matching over 7 bases. V lost 4 bases to trimming and J lost 0 bases; unmatched junction nucleotides: 8. The germline gives CDR1 MDHEN, CDR2 SYDVKM. The CDR3 has 16 amino acids. The CDR3 sequence is CASSSPPGTVNTEAFF. The DNA of the CDR3 is TGTGCCAGCAGTTCCCCCCCCGGGACAGTGAACACTGAAGCTTTCTTT.

The sample holds a few counts of this clonotype. The genes are TRBV10-3 and TRBJ2-7, with D perhaps matching TRBD1 (6 bases). Germline V gene sequence: CDR1 ENHRY, CDR2 SYGVKD. V lost 3 bases and J lost 3, with 9 bases in between. This CDR3 comprises 13 residues. In nucleotides, the CDR3 is TGTGCCATCAGTGAAGGACAGTTCTACGAGCAGTACTTC. This encodes CAISEGQFYEQYF.

There are many counts of this clonotype. The chain recombines TRBV12-3 or TRBV12-4 with TRBJ2-3; D gene ambiguous. This CDR3 is built from 11 residues. V lost 3 bases, J lost 12 bases, and 10 bases lay in between. The CDR3 loop is CASSFRHDQYF. The CDR3 DNA sequence: TGTGCCAGCAGTTTTCGCCATGACCAGTATTTT.

The chain employs TRBV28 and TRBJ1-6, with D tentatively TRBD1 (5 bases). The CDR3 runs 16 residues. The germline V and J ends were trimmed by 6 bases and 8 bases, with 20 bases remaining between them. Germline values: CDR1 MDHEN, CDR2 SYDVKM. CDR3 DNA: TGTGCCAGCAGCCCCTCTGGAGCAGGGTTGCATTCACCCCTCCACTTT. Amino acids: CASSPSGAGLHSPLHF.

This clonotype was seen only a few times. A much more abundant neighbour one base away suggests this may be a read error. This CDR3 is CAASDGTGDIETQYF. The CDR3, as DNA: TGTGCCGCCAGTGATGGGACAGGGGATATCGAGACCCAGTACTTC. The chain employs TRBV24-1 and TRBJ2-5; 10 bases are shared with TRBD1. Germline CDR1 is KGHDR and CDR2 is SFDVKD. This CDR3 spans 15 amino acids.

This clonotype has ten or more counts. The chain employs TRBV30 and TRBJ1-1, with TRBD1 as a possible D gene (5 bases). The germline V gene encodes CDR1 GTSNPN and CDR2 SVGIG (reference sequence). This CDR3 is built from 13 residues. Trimming left V 5 bases short and J 3 bases short, with 13 bases between. The CDR3 reads CAWWRVGDTEAFF. In DNA, the CDR3 is TGTGCCTGGTGGAGGGTGGGGGACACTGAAGCTTTCTTT.

The V and J genes are TRBV5-1 and TRBJ2-1, with D uncertain. The CDR3 is 14 amino acids. Per germline, CDR1 SGHRS and CDR2 YFSETQ. Trimming left V 4 bases short and J 5 bases short, with 13 bases between. CDR3 sequence (DNA): TGCGCCAGCAGCCCGCGGCTAACCAACAATGAGCAGTTCTTC. This codes for CASSPRLTNNEQFF.

The sample holds many counts of this clonotype. The chain recombines TRBV6-1 with TRBJ1-2; 8 nucleotides match TRBD1. The trim removed 6 bases at V and 4 bases at J, leaving 7 bases unmatched. The germline V gene has CDR1 MNHNS and CDR2 SASEGT. The CDR3 sequence is 14 residues long. For the CDR3, the DNA is TGTGCCAGCAGAGCCGACAGGGGCGCCTATGGCTACACCTTC. This translates into CASRADRGAYGYTF.

This clonotype has only a few counts. This chain joins TRBV9 and TRBJ1-4; D gene unclear. Germline CDR1 and CDR2: SGDLS and YYNGEE. CDR3 length equals 14 residues. V was shortened by 0 bases and J by 6 bases, with 9 bases between the two germline ends. The CDR3 DNA reads as TGTGCCAGCAGCGTAGGGCGGGAAGATGAAAAACTGTTTTTT. It specifies CASSVGREDEKLFF.

With respect to this clonotype: Compared with germline, one end of the junction differs, possibly owing to a read error. The chain has TRBV18 and TRBJ1-1; D remains unclear. The CDR3 runs 13 residues. In germline, CDR1 is KGHSH, CDR2 LQKENI. CDR3 sequence: CASSPLDQTESFF. For the CDR3, the DNA is TGTGCCAGCTCACCATTAGATCAGACTGAATCTTTCTTT.

The chain has TRBV18 and TRBJ2-1; D is possibly TRBD1 (6 bases). Germline loops: CDR1 KGHSH, CDR2 LQKENI. The CDR3 is made up of 15 amino acids. The ends were cut back, 4 bases at V and 6 bases at J, with 16 bases in the middle. The DNA of the CDR3 is TGTGCCAGCTCACTGATACGGACGGACAGCAATGAGCAGTTCTTC. The encoded protein is CASSLIRTDSNEQFF.

With respect to this clonotype: This may come from a read error, since a much larger clone is one base off. The chain couples TRBV7-3 to TRBJ2-5; D is uncertain. CDR1 is SGHTA and CDR2 is FQGTGA in the germline V gene. The CDR3 has 14 residues. The CDR3 DNA reads TGTGCCAGCAGCTCTAGGGTGAAGGAAGAGATCCAGTACTTC. Translated, it gives CASSSRVKEEIQYF.